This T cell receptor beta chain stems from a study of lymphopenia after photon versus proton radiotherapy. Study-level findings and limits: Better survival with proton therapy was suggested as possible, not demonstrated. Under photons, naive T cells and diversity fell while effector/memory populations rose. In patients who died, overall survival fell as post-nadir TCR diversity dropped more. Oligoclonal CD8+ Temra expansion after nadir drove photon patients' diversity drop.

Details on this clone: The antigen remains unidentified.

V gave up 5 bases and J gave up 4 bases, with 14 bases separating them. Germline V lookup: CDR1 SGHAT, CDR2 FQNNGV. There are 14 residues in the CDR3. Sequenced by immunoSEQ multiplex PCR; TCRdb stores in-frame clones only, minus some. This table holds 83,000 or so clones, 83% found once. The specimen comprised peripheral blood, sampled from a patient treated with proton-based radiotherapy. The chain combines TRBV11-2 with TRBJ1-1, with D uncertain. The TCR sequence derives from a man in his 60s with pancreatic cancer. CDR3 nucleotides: TGTGCCAGCAGCCGGGTACGGGGAGGCACTGAAGCTTTCTTT. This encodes CASSRVRGGTEAFF.